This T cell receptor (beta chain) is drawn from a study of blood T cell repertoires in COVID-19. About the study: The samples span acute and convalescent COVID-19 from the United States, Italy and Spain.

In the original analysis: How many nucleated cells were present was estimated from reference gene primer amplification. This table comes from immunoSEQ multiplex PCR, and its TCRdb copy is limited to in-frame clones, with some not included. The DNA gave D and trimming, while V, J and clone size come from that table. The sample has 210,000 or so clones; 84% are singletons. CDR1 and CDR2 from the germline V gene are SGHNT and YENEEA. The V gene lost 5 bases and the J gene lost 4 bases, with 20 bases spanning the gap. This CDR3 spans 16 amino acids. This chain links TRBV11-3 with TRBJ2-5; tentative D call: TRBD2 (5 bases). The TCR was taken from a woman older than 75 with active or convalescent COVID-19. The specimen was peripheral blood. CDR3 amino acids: CASSARIRDLGETQYF. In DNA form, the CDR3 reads TGTGCCAGCAGCGCAAGAATTCGGGATCTGGGAGAGACCCAGTACTTC. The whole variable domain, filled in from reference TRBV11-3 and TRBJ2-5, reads EAGVVQSPRYKIIEKKQPVAFWCNPISGHNTLYWYLQNLGQGPELLIRYENEEAVDDSQLPKDRFSAERLKGVDSTLKIQPAELGDSAVYLCASSARIRDLGETQYFGPGTRLLVL.